The clone carrying this T cell receptor (beta chain) was counted only a few times. Its cognate antigen is unknown. This record comes from a study of metastatic and nonmetastatic thyroid tumors. The ends were cut back, 3 bases at V and 1 base at J, with 6 bases in the middle. The length of the CDR3 is 13 residues. Germline V CDR1 and CDR2: WSHSY, SAAADI. Original processing notes: Clinicopathological groups differed in CDR3, with these differences serving to build a distant-metastasis classifier for papillary thyroid cancer. TCRdb re-clonotyped the PCR reads through MiXCR. For this entry, the V and J calls and clone size follow TCRdb and not the study's own pipeline. The sample includes 25,000 to 35,000 clones, 30% of them seen just once. Study-level findings and limits: TCR beta diversity was reportedly significantly higher in malignant thyroid tumors than benign nodules, in blood and tumor.

There were no patients who had received any treatment before thyroid surgery. The sample comprised blood. This receptor was obtained from a female donor with papillary thyroid cancer or a benign thyroid nodule (not recorded which). Some clones in this sample may be carry-over from other donors' samples. The gene calls are TRBV10-2 and TRBJ1-1; D gene ambiguous. This CDR3 is CASSEDKNTEAFF. DNA of the CDR3: TGCGCCAGCAGTGAAGACAAGAACACTGAAGCTTTCTTT.